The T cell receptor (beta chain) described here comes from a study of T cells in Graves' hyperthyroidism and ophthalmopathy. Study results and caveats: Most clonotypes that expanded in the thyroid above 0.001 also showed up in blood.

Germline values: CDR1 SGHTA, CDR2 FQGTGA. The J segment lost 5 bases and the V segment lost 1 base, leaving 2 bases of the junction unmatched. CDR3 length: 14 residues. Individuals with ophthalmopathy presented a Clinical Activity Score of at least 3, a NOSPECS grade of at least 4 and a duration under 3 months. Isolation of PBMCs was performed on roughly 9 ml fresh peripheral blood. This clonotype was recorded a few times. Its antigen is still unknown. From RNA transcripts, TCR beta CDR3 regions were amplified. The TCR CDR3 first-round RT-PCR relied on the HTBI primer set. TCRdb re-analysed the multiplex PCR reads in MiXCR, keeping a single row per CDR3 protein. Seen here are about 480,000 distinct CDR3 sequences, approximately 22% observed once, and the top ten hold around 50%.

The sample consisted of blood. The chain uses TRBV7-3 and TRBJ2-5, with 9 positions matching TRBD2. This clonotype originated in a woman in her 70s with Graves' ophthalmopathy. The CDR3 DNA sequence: TGTGCCAGCAGCTTAAACGCGGGAGGGGAGACCCAGTACTTC. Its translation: CASSLNAGGETQYF.